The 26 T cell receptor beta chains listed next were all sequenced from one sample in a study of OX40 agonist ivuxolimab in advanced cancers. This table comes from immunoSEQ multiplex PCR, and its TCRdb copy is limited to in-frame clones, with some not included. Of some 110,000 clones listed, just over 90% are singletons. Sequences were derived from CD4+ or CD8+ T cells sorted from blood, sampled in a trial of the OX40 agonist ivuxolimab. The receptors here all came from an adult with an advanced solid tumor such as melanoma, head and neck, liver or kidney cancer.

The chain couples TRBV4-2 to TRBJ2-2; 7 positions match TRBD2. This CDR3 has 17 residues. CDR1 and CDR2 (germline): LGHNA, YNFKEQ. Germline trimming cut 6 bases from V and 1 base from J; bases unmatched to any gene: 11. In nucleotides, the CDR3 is TGTGCCAGCAGTACTTTCTCCGGGACTATGAACACCGGGGAGCTGTTTTTT. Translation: CASSTFSGTMNTGELFF.

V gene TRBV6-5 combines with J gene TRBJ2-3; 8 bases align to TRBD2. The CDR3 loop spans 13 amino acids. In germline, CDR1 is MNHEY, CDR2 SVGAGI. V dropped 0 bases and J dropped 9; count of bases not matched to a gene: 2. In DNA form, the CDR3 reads TGTGCCAGCAGTTACTCGCGGGGGGCCACGCAGTATTTT. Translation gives CASSYSRGATQYF.

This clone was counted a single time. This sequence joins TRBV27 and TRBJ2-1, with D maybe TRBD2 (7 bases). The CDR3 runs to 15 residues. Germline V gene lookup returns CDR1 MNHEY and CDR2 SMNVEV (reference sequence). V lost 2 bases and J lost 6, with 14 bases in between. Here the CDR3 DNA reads TGTGCCAGCAGTTTAGCGGGGGCCTGGCTCAATGAGCAGTTCTTC. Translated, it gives CASSLAGAWLNEQFF.

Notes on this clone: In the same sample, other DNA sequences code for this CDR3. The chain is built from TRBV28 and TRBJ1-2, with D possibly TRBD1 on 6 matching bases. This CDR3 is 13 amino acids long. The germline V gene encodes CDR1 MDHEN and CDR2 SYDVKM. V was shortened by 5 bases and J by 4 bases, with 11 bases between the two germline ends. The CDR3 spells CASSLGGGYGYTF. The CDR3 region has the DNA TGTGCCAGCAGTCTAGGGGGGGGCTATGGCTACACCTTC.

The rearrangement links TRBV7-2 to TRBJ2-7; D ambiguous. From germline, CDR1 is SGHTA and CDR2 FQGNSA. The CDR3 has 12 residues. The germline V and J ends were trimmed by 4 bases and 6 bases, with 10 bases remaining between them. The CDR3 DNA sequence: TGTGCCAGCAGCTCCTTGACCAGCGAGCAGTACTTC. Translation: CASSSLTSEQYF.

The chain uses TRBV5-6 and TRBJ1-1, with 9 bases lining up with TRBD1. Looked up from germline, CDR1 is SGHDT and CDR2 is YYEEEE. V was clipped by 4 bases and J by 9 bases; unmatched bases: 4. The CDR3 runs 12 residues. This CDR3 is CASSVTGGQAFF. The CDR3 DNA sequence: TGTGCCAGCAGCGTGACAGGGGGACAAGCTTTCTTT.

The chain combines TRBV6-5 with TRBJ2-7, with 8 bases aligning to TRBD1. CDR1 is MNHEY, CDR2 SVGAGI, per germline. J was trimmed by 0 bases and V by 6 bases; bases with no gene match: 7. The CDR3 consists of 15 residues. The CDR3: CASSRQGTLSYEQYF. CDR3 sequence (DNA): TGTGCCAGCAGCCGACAGGGGACCCTCTCCTACGAGCAGTACTTC.

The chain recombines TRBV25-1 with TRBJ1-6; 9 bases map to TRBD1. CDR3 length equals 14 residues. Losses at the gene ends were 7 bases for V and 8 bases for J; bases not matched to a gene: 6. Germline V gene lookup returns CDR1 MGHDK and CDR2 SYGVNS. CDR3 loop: CASTRDREDSPLHF. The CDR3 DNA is TGTGCCAGCACCCGGGACAGGGAAGATTCACCCCTCCACTTT.

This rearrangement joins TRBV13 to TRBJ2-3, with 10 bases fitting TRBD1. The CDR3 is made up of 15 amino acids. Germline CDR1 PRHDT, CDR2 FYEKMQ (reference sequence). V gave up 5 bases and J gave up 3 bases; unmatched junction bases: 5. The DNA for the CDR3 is TGTGCCAGCAGCGTTGGACAGGGGGTAACAGATACGCAGTATTTT. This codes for CASSVGQGVTDTQYF.

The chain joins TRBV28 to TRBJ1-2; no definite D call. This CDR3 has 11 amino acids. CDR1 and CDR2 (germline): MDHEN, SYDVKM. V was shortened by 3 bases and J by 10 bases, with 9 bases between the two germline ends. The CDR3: CASSFRADYTF. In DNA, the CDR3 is TGTGCCAGCAGTTTTAGGGCCGACTACACCTTC.

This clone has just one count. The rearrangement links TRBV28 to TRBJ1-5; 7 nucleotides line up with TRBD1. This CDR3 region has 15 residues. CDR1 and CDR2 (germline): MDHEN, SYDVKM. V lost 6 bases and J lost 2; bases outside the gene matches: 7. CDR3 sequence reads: CASSTTGKGNQPQHF. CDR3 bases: TGTGCCAGCAGCACGACAGGGAAGGGCAATCAGCCCCAGCATTTT.

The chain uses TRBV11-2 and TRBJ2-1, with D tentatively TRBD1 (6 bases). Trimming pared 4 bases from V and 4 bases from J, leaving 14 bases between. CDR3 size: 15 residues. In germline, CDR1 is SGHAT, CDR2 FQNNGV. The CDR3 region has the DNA TGTGCCAGCAGCTCGCCACGAGGACAGTACAATGAGCAGTTCTTC. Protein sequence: CASSSPRGQYNEQFF.

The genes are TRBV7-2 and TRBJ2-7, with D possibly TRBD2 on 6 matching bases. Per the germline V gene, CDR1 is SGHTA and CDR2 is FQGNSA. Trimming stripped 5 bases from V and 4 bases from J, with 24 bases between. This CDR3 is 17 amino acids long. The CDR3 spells CASSRVPPGSGDYEQYF. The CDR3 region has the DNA TGTGCCAGCAGCCGCGTACCCCCTGGTAGCGGAGATTACGAGCAGTACTTC.

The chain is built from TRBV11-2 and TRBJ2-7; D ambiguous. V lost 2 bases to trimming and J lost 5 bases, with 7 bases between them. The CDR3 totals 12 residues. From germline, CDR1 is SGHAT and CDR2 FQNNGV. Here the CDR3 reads CASSLPPNEQYF. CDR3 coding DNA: TGTGCCAGCAGCTTACCCCCGAACGAGCAGTACTTC.

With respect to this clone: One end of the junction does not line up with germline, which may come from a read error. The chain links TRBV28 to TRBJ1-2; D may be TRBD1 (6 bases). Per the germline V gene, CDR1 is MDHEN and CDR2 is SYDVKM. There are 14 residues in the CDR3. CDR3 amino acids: CATSEITGNYGYTF. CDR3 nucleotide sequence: TGTGCCACCAGTGAGATTACAGGGAACTATGGCTACACCTTC.

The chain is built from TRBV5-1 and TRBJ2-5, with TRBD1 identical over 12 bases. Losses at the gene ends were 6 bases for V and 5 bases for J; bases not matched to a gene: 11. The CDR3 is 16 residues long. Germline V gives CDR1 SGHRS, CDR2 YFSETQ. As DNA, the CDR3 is TGCGCCAGCACACCTTTGCCGGGACAGGGGGCGGAGACCCAGTACTTC. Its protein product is CASTPLPGQGAETQYF.

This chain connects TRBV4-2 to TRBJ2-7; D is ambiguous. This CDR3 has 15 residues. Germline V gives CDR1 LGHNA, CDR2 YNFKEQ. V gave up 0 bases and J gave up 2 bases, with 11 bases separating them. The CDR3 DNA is TGTGCCAGCAGCCAAGATCTTTCGCCTACCTACGAGCAGTACTTC. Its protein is CASSQDLSPTYEQYF.

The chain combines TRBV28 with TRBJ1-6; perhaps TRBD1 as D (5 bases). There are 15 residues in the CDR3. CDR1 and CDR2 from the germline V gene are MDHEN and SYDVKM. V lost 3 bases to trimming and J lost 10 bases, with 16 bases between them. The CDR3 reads CASSFEGIGLSPLHF. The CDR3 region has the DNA TGTGCCAGCAGTTTCGAGGGGATCGGTTTGTCACCCCTCCACTTT.

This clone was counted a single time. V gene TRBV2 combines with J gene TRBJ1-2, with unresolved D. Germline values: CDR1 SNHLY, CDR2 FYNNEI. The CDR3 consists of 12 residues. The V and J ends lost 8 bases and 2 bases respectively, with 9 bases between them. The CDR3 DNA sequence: TGTGCCAGCCTGCGGGAAAACTATGGCTACACCTTC. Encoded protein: CASLRENYGYTF. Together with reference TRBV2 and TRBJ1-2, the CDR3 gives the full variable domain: EPEVTQTPSHQVTQMGQEVILRCVPISNHLYFYWYRQILGQKVEFLVSFYNNEISEKSEIFDDQFSVERPDGSNFTLKIRSTKLEDSAMYFCASLRENYGYTFGSGTRLTVV.

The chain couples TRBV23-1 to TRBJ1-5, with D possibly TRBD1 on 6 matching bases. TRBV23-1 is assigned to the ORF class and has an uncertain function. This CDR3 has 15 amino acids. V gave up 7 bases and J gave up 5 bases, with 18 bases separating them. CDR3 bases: TGCGCCAGCATCCCGGAGGGGGGGCGGGATCAGCCCCAGCATTTT. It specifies CASIPEGGRDQPQHF.

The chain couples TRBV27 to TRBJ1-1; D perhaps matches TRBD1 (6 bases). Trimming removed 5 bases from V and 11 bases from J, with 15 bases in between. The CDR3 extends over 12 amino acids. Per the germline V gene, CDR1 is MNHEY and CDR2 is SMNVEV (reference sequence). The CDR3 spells CASSPLTGYAFF. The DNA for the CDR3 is TGTGCCAGCAGTCCACTAACAGGGTACGCTTTCTTT.

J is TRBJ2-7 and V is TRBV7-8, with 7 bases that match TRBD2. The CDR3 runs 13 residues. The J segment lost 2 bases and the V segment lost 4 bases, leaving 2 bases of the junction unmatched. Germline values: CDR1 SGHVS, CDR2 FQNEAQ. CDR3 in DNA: TGTGCCAGCAGCTCTCGGGGGGCCTACGAGCAGTACTTC. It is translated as CASSSRGAYEQYF.

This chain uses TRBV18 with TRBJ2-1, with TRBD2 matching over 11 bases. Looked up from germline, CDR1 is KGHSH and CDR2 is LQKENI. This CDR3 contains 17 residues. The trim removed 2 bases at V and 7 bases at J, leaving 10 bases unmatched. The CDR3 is CASSPKAGTSGQNEQFF. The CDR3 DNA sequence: TGTGCCAGCTCACCAAAAGCCGGGACTAGCGGACAGAATGAGCAGTTCTTC.

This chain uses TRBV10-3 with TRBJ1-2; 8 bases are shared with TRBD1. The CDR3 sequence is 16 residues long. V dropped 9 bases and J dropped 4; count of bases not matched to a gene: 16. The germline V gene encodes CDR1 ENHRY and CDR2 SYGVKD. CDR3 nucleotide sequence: TGTGCCATGCCATGCCAGGGGGCGTCGGCGGGCTATGGCTACACCTTC. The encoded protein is CAMPCQGASAGYGYTF.

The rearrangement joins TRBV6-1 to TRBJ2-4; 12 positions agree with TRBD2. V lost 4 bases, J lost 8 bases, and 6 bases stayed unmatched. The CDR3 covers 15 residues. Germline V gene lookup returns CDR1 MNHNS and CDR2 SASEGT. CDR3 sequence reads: CASSGLAGAADIQYF. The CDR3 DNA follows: TGTGCCAGCAGTGGACTAGCGGGGGCCGCGGACATTCAGTACTTC.

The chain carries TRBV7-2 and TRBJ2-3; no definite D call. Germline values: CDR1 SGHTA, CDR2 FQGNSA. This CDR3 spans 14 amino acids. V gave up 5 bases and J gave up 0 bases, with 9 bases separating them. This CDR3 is CASSPGYSTDTQYF. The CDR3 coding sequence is TGTGCCAGCAGCCCGGGCTACAGCACAGATACGCAGTATTTT. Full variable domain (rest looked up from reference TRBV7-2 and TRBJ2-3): GAGVSQSPSNKVTEKGKDVELRCDPISGHTALYWYRQSLGQGLEFLIYFQGNSAPDKSGLPSDRFSAERTGGSVSTLTIQRTQQEDSAVYLCASSPGYSTDTQYFGPGTRLTVL.